Given below is one T cell receptor (beta chain) in context. Its antigen is undetermined. The J segment lost 5 bases and the V segment lost 4 bases, leaving 6 bases of the junction unmatched. Germline V CDR1 and CDR2: SGDLS, YYNGEE. CDR3 length equals 16 residues. Viral peptide pools were used in the ViraFEST assay to expand antigen-specific CD4+ T cells, and sequencing came afterward. When less than 12 days of culture had elapsed, CD4+ T cells were isolated. As their vaccination, participants received two doses of either BNT162b2 or mRNA-1273. The sample comes from a study of vaccination effects on CD4 cells after COVID-19. Assay: immunoSEQ multiplex PCR; the TCRdb copy retains only in-frame clones and omits some. The sample lists about 81,000 clones, around 74% seen once, with about 1% in the top ten.

The receptor was derived from a human donor who received a COVID-19 vaccine. This chain joins TRBV9 and TRBJ2-1, with TRBD2 identical over 13 bases. The input for sequencing was CD4+ T cells from PBMCs cultured with HCoV-OC43 spike peptides, taken after COVID-19 vaccination. Described subset: HCoV-OC43 spike overlapping peptide pool stimulation. The CDR3 spells CASSSRLAGGDNEQFF. The CDR3 DNA reads as TGTGCCAGCAGCTCGAGACTAGCGGGGGGCGACAATGAGCAGTTCTTC. Using reference TRBV9 and TRBJ2-1 for the parts outside the CDR3, the full variable domain is DSGVTQTPKHLITATGQRVTLRCSPRSGDLSVYWYQQSLDQGLQFLIQYYNGEERAKGNILERFSAQQFPDLHSELNLSSLELGDSALYFCASSSRLAGGDNEQFFGPGTRLTVL.